These T cell receptor beta chains were read from a single sample in a study of T cell responses to AZD1222 COVID-19 vaccine. TCRdb's copy holds only in-frame clones and misses some; the assay was immunoSEQ multiplex PCR. The sample shows about 140,000 clones, roughly 90% of them seen only once. The starting material was peripheral blood, obtained on day 0 of AZD1222 vaccination. The receptors stem from an adult in good health. Both conserved end residues are part of each CDR3. A D gene is named only where the DNA matches it firmly. Not every row has a clone size; where given, it reads once, few, many or a size class.

V gene: TRBV4-2; D gene: TRBD1; clone size: -; J gene: TRBJ1-1; CDR3 DNA: TGTGCCAGCAGCCGTCGGACAGGGACGATGAACACTGAAGCTTTCTTT; CDR3 protein: CASSRRTGTMNTEAFF
V gene: TRBV6-5; D gene: -; clone size: -; J gene: TRBJ2-7; CDR3 DNA: TGTGCCAGCAGCCTACAGACCAGGCACGAGCAGTACTTC; CDR3 protein: CASSLQTRHEQYF
V gene: TRBV6-5; D gene: -; clone size: -; J gene: TRBJ1-1; CDR3 DNA: TGTGCCAGCAGTTACGGTTACAGGGTGAGCACTGAAGCTTTCTTT; CDR3 protein: CASSYGYRVSTEAFF
V gene: TRBV2; D gene: -; clone size: once; J gene: TRBJ1-5; CDR3 DNA: TGTGCCAGCAGTGGACGGATTGGGGGCAATCAGCCCCAGCATTTT; CDR3 protein: CASSGRIGGNQPQHF
V gene: TRBV5-1; D gene: -; clone size: -; J gene: TRBJ2-3; CDR3 DNA: TGCGCCAGCAGCTTCCGTGGGGGTAGCACAGATACGCAGTATTTT; CDR3 protein: CASSFRGGSTDTQYF
V gene: TRBV5-6; D gene: -; clone size: -; J gene: TRBJ2-5; CDR3 DNA: TGTGCCAGCAGCTTGGCTTCGGGACTTCCTACGGAGACCCAGTACTTC; CDR3 protein: CASSLASGLPTETQYF
V gene: TRBV29-1; D gene: -; clone size: -; J gene: TRBJ1-2; CDR3 DNA: TGCAGCGTTGTAGGGACGGCCCGCCTAGGGGGCTACACCTTC; CDR3 protein: CSVVGTARLGGYTF
V gene: TRBV5-6; D gene: -; clone size: -; J gene: TRBJ2-5; CDR3 DNA: TGTGCCAGCAGCCCCGGAGGGGGTCCGCAAGAGACCCAGTACTTC; CDR3 protein: CASSPGGGPQETQYF
V gene: TRBV4-3; D gene: -; clone size: -; J gene: TRBJ1-1; CDR3 DNA: TGCGCCAGCAGCCAAGATTTGATGGGGGTGGGCACTGAAGCTTTCTTT; CDR3 protein: CASSQDLMGVGTEAFF
V gene: TRBV9; D gene: -; clone size: -; J gene: TRBJ2-2; CDR3 DNA: TGTGCCAGCAGCGTCCTTCCAGGTGGCAGTACGAACACCGGGGAGCTGTTTTTT; CDR3 protein: CASSVLPGGSTNTGELFF